Below are 25 T cell receptor beta chains sequenced from a single sample in a study of shared clonotypes between healthy human individuals. Data came from immunoSEQ multiplex PCR; TCRdb stores just in-frame clones and leaves some out. The sample contains 400,000 to 600,000 clones, more than 75% of which appear only once. The sample taken for sequencing was PBMCs. The receptor source for this set is a woman in her thirties or forties in good health. Some clones in this sample may be carry-over from other donors' samples.

The V gene is TRBV4-3, the J gene TRBJ2-3; D gene ambiguous. The length of the CDR3 is 12 residues. V dropped 0 bases and J dropped 6 bases, with 4 bases sitting between them. Germline V gene data show CDR1 as LGHNA and CDR2 as YSLEER. Here the CDR3 reads CASSQEGDTQYF. The DNA for the CDR3 is TGCGCCAGCAGCCAAGAGGGCGATACGCAGTATTTT.

This clone was seen a single time. The chain links TRBV30 to TRBJ2-3; tentative D call: TRBD2 (6 bases). There are 14 residues in the CDR3. The ends were cut back, 0 bases at V and 2 bases at J, with 9 bases in the middle. Germline CDR1 is GTSNPN and CDR2 is SVGIG (reference sequence). CDR3 residues: CAWSVLGLTDTQYF. CDR3 coding DNA: TGTGCCTGGAGTGTACTGGGACTCACAGATACGCAGTATTTT.

The chain uses TRBV2 and TRBJ2-3; no clear D. The V and J ends lost 6 bases and 0 bases respectively, with 4 bases between them. The CDR3 runs 12 residues. The germline V gene encodes CDR1 SNHLY and CDR2 FYNNEI. The DNA of the CDR3 is TGTGCCAGCAGATATAGCACAGATACGCAGTATTTT. Translated: CASRYSTDTQYF.

The chain carries TRBV10-1 and TRBJ2-7, with D possibly TRBD2 on 6 matching bases. The CDR3 runs 11 residues. Trimming took 2 bases from V and 10 from J, leaving 9 bases between them. CDR1 and CDR2 from the germline V gene are WNHNN and SYGVQD (reference sequence). CDR3 sequence reads: CASSERGIQYF. In DNA form, the CDR3 reads TGCGCCAGCAGTGAGCGGGGGATACAGTACTTC.

This clone has just a few counts. V and J are TRBV10-3 and TRBJ1-2; D call uncertain. V lost 10 bases to trimming and J lost 8 bases, with 14 bases between them. In germline, CDR1 is ENHRY, CDR2 SYGVKD. The CDR3 is 11 amino acids. CDR3 nucleotides: TGTGCCACCAACGGCATTCGGGGCTACACCTTC. Protein sequence: CATNGIRGYTF.

Details on this clone: Other DNA sequences in the same sample also yield this CDR3. V usage is TRBV30 and J usage is TRBJ2-5; TRBD2 agrees at 12 bases. Gene TRBJ2-7 matches the end of the DNA better, so the J call may be wrong. CDR1 is GTSNPN and CDR2 is SVGIG in the germline V gene (reference sequence). The CDR3 consists of 14 residues. DNA of the CDR3: TGTGCCTGGACTGCACTAGCGGGAGGCTACGAGCAGTACTTC. Amino acid sequence: CAWTALAGGYEQYF.

The rearrangement uses TRBV7-2 and TRBJ2-3; 9 bases line up with TRBD2. J lost 1 base, V lost 6 bases, and 14 bases had no gene match. Germline V gene lookup returns CDR1 SGHTA and CDR2 FQGNSA. The length of the CDR3 is 18 residues. In DNA, the CDR3 is TGTGCCAGCAGTGTTTTCGGGATAGCGGGAGCAGGCACAGATACGCAGTATTTT. This translates into CASSVFGIAGAGTDTQYF.

This chain uses TRBV30 with TRBJ1-6, with D maybe TRBD1 (6 bases). Germline lookup yields CDR1 GTSNPN and CDR2 SVGIG (reference sequence). Trimming shortened V by 3 bases and J by 9 bases, and 15 bases separated the two germline ends. The CDR3 loop spans 14 amino acids. This chain's CDR3 is CAWSRQVEGSPLHF. As DNA, the CDR3 is TGTGCCTGGAGCAGACAGGTGGAGGGTTCACCCCTCCACTTT.

The CDR3: CASSLAGRYTGELFF. DNA for the CDR3: TGTGCCAGCAGCTTAGCGGGACGCTACACCGGGGAGCTGTTTTTT. The chain joins TRBV11-1 to TRBJ2-2, with D possibly called TRBD1 or TRBD2 (5 bases each). Germline V CDR1 and CDR2: SGHAT, FQDESV (reference sequence). Between the trimmed V and J ends, which lost 0 bases and 3 bases, there was a span of 8 bases. The CDR3 consists of 15 residues.

The CDR3 region is CASRFASGRGQFF. The CDR3 coding sequence is TGTGCCAGCCGCTTCGCTAGCGGGAGAGGGCAGTTCTTC. The chain links TRBV6-1 to TRBJ2-1; the match to TRBD2 covers 10 bases. The CDR3 runs 13 residues. CDR1 and CDR2 from the germline V gene are MNHNS and SASEGT. Unmatched junction bases numbered 10, after V lost 8 bases and J lost 12 bases.

The V and J genes are TRBV7-3 and TRBJ2-7; 7 bases agree with TRBD2. The CDR3 length is 15 residues. The germline gives CDR1 SGHTA, CDR2 FQGTGA. V gave up 1 base and J gave up 0 bases; unmatched junction bases: 3. The chain's CDR3 is CASSLRGGYSYEQYF. The CDR3 DNA sequence: TGTGCCAGCAGCTTAAGGGGGGGATACTCCTACGAGCAGTACTTC.

To note about this clone: The junction departs from the called germline gene at one end, perhaps through a read error. The V gene is TRBV11-2, the J gene TRBJ1-4, with D perhaps matching TRBD1 (6 bases). The CDR3 has 17 amino acids. Germline CDR1 is SGHAT and CDR2 is FQNNGV. The CDR3 bases are TGTGCCAGCAGCGCCCGAGGAGGGGGGGGCCCTAACGAAAAACTGTTTTTT. This sequence encodes CASSARGGGGPNEKLFF. Looking up the rest from reference TRBV11-2 and TRBJ1-4 gives the full variable domain: EAGVAQSPRYKIIEKRQSVAFWCNPISGHATLYWYQQILGQGPKLLIQFQNNGVVDDSQLPKDRFSAERLKGVDSTLKIQPAKLEDSAVYLCASSARGGGGPNEKLFFGSGTQLSVL.

The gene calls are TRBV19 and TRBJ1-1, with 11 nucleotides matching TRBD1. Trimming removed 2 bases from V and 1 base from J; junction bases left unmatched: 3. Germline CDR1 is LNHDA and CDR2 is SQIVND (reference sequence). The CDR3 consists of 16 residues. CDR3 coding DNA: TGTGCCAGTAGTATACTGGACAGGGGGCCGAACACTGAAGCTTTCTTT. Translating gives CASSILDRGPNTEAFF.

CDR3 protein: CASGGRIYGYTF. For the CDR3, the DNA is TGTGCCAGCGGGGGCCGCATATATGGCTACACCTTC. The chain carries TRBV28 and TRBJ1-2; possible D gene TRBD1, 6 bases. Looked up from germline, CDR1 is MDHEN and CDR2 is SYDVKM. V lost 8 bases and J 5 bases, leaving 12 bases between the germline ends. This CDR3 contains 12 residues.

The chain uses TRBV6-1 and TRBJ2-3, with 7 bases lining up with TRBD2. This CDR3 region has 14 residues. After removal of 8 bases from V and 1 base from J, the junction contained 6 bases not matched to a gene. The germline V gene has CDR1 MNHNS and CDR2 SASEGT. DNA for the CDR3: TGTGCCAGCCGTATGGCGGGAGGCACAGATACGCAGTATTTT. Translation gives CASRMAGGTDTQYF.

V is TRBV11-2 and J is TRBJ1-1; D remains ambiguous. V was cut by 6 bases and J by 3 bases, with 20 bases left in between. The CDR3 runs to 16 residues. The germline V gene has CDR1 SGHAT and CDR2 FQNNGV. The chain's CDR3 is CASRKITGFYDTEAFF. CDR3 bases: TGTGCCAGCAGAAAAATAACGGGGTTTTATGACACTGAAGCTTTCTTT.

The rearrangement joins TRBV7-2 to TRBJ2-3; TRBD2 aligns across 9 bases. The CDR3 extends over 15 amino acids. V was pared by 5 bases and J by 1 base, with 4 bases of the junction left unmatched. Germline V CDR1 and CDR2: SGHTA, FQGNSA. CDR3 amino acids: CASSPRTSGTDTQYF. For the CDR3, the DNA is TGTGCCAGCAGCCCCCGGACTAGCGGCACAGATACGCAGTATTTT.

V usage is TRBV7-9 and J usage is TRBJ2-5, with a weak D call TRBD1 (8 bases). V was trimmed by 6 bases and J by 7 bases, leaving 24 bases between them. This CDR3 has 16 residues. Germline V CDR1 and CDR2: SEHNR, FQNEAQ (reference sequence). The CDR3: CASSLDREGPVGTQYF. The CDR3 nucleotides read TGTGCCAGCAGTCTGGACAGGGAGGGTCCTGTAGGGACCCAGTACTTC.

This clone has a single count. V usage is TRBV14 and J usage is TRBJ1-1; the match to TRBD1 covers 8 bases. CDR1 is SGHDN, CDR2 FVKESK, per germline. CDR3 length: 15 residues. V lost 2 bases and J lost 4; bases outside the gene matches: 6. As DNA, the CDR3 is TGTGCCAGCAGCCAAAGGGGAGGACAGGGCACTGAAGCTTTCTTT. The encoded protein is CASSQRGGQGTEAFF. Together with reference TRBV14 and TRBJ1-1, the CDR3 gives the full variable domain: EAGVTQFPSHSVIEKGQTVTLRCDPISGHDNLYWYRRVMGKEIKFLLHFVKESKQDESGMPNNRFLAERTGGTYSTLKVQPAELEDSGVYFCASSQRGGQGTEAFFGQGTRLTVV.

This clone was recorded a few times. This same CDR3 is encoded by further DNA sequences in the sample. V and J are TRBV6-4 and TRBJ1-1, with D unclear. Germline CDR1 and CDR2: MRHNA and SNTAGT. The V end was cut by 2 bases, the J end by 1 base, with 5 bases between. This CDR3 region has 13 residues. Here the CDR3 DNA reads TGTGCCAGCAGTGACGGGGAGAACACTGAAGCTTTCTTT. It codes for CASSDGENTEAFF.

The rearrangement links TRBV6-1 to TRBJ2-2, with D hard to call. CDR1 is MNHNS, CDR2 SASEGT, per germline. Trimming cost V 1 base and J 2 bases, with 5 bases left between them. This CDR3 has 14 amino acids. The CDR3 sequence is CASSEVQNTGELFF. CDR3 nucleotide sequence: TGTGCCAGCAGTGAAGTGCAAAACACCGGGGAGCTGTTTTTT.

Turning to this clone: At one of its ends the junction is not consistent with the germline gene, which may arise from a read error. The chain couples TRBV7-7 to TRBJ2-3; the D gene is possibly TRBD2 (5 bases). Germline CDR1 is SSHAT and CDR2 is FNYEAQ (reference sequence). The CDR3 contains 14 residues. The CDR3 protein is CASSLALGADTQYF. CDR3 nucleotides: TGTGCTAGCAGCTTAGCGCTGGGAGCAGATACGCAGTATTTT.

There are many counts of this clone. Other DNA sequences in the sample encode the same CDR3. This chain links TRBV9 with TRBJ2-1; D is unclear. With 3 bases removed from V and 0 bases from J, the gap between germline ends came to 10 bases. The CDR3 is 15 residues long. CDR1 is SGDLS and CDR2 is YYNGEE in the germline V gene. CDR3 bases: TGTGCCAGCAGCGCCCGGGTCAGCTCCTACAATGAGCAGTTCTTC. This codes for CASSARVSSYNEQFF.

The V gene is TRBV29-1, the J gene TRBJ2-7; D is undetermined. The CDR3 spans 11 residues. V lost 4 bases and J lost 2, with 6 bases in between. Germline CDR1 and CDR2: SQVTM and ANQGSEA. This CDR3 reads CSVGQAYEQYF. The CDR3 region has the DNA TGCAGCGTTGGACAAGCCTACGAGCAGTACTTC.

This clone is a singleton in its sample. The chain is built from TRBV7-9 and TRBJ2-3, with TRBD2 matching over 7 bases. Germline V gene sequence: CDR1 SEHNR, CDR2 FQNEAQ (reference sequence). This CDR3 comprises 18 residues. The J segment lost 0 bases and the V segment lost 5 bases, leaving 14 bases of the junction unmatched. As DNA, the CDR3 is TGTGCCAGCAGCCCGACGGGCGGGAGCTATTCCAGCACAGATACGCAGTATTTT. Protein: CASSPTGGSYSSTDTQYF.